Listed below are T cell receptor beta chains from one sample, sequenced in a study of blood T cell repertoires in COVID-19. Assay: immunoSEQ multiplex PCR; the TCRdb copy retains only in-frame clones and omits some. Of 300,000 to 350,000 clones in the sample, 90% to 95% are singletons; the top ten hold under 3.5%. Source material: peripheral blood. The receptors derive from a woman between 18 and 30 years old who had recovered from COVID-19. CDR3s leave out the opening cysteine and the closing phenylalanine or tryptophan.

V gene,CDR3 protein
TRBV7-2,ASSWGTAGYGYT
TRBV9,ASSVGLAVYNEQF
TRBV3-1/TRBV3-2,ASSKGWRDGYT
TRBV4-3,ASSQDRGEQF
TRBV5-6,ASRKDRGALPQAF
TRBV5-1,ASSASGTGNYNEQF
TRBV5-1,ASSFKGVRDTEAF
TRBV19,ASSAGGYGYT
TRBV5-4,ASSAWDSYQETQY
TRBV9,ASSVGQGMNTEAF
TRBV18,ATGTSGNTDTQY
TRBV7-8,ASSLPSKGSDTQY
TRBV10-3,ACDFGNTIY
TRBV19,ASSTQAGGRADTQY
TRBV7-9,ASSLGGLTDTQY
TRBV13,ASSRGLAVQETQY
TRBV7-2,ASSPVGGNTGELF
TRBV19,ASRLAVNTGELF
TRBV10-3,AISAGTASSTDTQY
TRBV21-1,ASSKNPLFGRQTINIQY
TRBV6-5,ASRPRGHGYT
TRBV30,AWSPTSGVRETQY
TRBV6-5,ASRLTGLITDTQY
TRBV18,ASSPPSAGAFVDTQY
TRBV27,ASSLAGGADNEKLF
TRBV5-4,ASSLNSNTGELF
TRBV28,ASSLPGVGGYT
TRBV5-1,ASSLARVGDGYT
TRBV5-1,ASSLGYGETQY
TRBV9,ASSVGGGSRQPQH
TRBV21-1,ASSYGLAGGKHNEQF
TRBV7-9,ASSFSANTGELF
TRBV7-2,ASSLGSGGKYNEQF
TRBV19,ASSIGSPGGSYNEQF
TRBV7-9,ASSLGLLAAITDTQY
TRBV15,ATSRDGRGNGELF
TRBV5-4,ASSLHGSNTGELF
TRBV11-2,ASSPRGLGIGNEQF
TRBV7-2,ASSSRRGGQGTTDTQY
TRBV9,ASSVSFGSNEQF
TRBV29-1,SVRGELQGYTEAF
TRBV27,ATGTADNQPQH
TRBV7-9,ASRSGTDNSPLH
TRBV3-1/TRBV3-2,ASSQESCTGLAEAF
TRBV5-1,ASSLDQNVDTQY
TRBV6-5,ASSRDRETEKLF
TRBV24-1,ATSDMGQGAAGYT
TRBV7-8,ASSLGEGTYNEQF
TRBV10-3,AISSGLAAQETQY
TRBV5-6,ASSLGLAGAETQY